These 20 T cell receptor beta chains came from one sample sequenced in a study of cytomegalovirus exposure and HLA in healthy donors (TCRdb year 2017). Library construction relied on the immunoSEQ multiplex PCR assay. A mixture of 60 forward primers for TCR Vbeta segments and 13 reverse primers for TCR Jbeta segments was used in the multiplex PCR. As stored in TCRdb, this immuneACCESS dataset retains in-frame rearrangements with V and J assigned. A fraction of the clones does not appear; measured against another copy, unresolved V genes explain less than half of the discrepancy, and the remainder lacks a known reason. This sample holds 200,000 or so clones; 65% to 85% were observed only once. In total, the top ten clones hold 2.9% of the sample. The sequencing input was PBMCs. Every receptor here comes from a man aged 30-40 years in good health and CMV-seronegative.

This chain joins TRBV5-6 and TRBJ2-1; TRBD1 aligns across 12 bases. The CDR3 consists of 15 residues. Germline loops: CDR1 SGHDT, CDR2 YYEEEE. V shed 4 bases, J shed 6 bases, and the junction held 5 bases outside the gene matches. The CDR3 loop is CASSLRDRGLNEQFF. Here the CDR3 DNA reads TGTGCCAGCAGCCTCCGGGACAGGGGGCTCAATGAGCAGTTCTTC. Drawing the rest from reference TRBV5-6 and TRBJ2-1, the complete variable domain is DAGVTQSPTHLIKTRGQQVTLRCSPKSGHDTVSWYQQALGQGPQFIFQYYEEEERQRGNFPDRFSGHQFPNYSSELNVNALLLGDSALYLCASSLRDRGLNEQFFGPGTRLTVL.

The chain joins TRBV6-1 to TRBJ1-1; D is perhaps TRBD1 (5 bases). Trimming took 2 bases from V and 1 from J, leaving 5 bases between them. CDR3 length: 13 residues. The germline V gene encodes CDR1 MNHNS and CDR2 SASEGT. The CDR3: CASSETGNTEAFF. The CDR3 bases are TGTGCCAGCAGTGAAACAGGGAACACTGAAGCTTTCTTT.

The chain combines TRBV5-1 with TRBJ1-2, with D possibly TRBD1 on 5 matching bases. Between the trimmed V and J ends, which lost 4 bases and 4 bases, there was a span of 11 bases. The length of the CDR3 is 13 residues. Germline V gives CDR1 SGHRS, CDR2 YFSETQ. This CDR3 is CASSPRDSYGYTF. CDR3 DNA: TGCGCCAGCAGCCCTCGGGACTCCTATGGCTACACCTTC.

V usage is TRBV2 and J usage is TRBJ1-2; possibly TRBD1 for D (5 bases). From germline, CDR1 is SNHLY and CDR2 FYNNEI. Trimming stripped 2 bases from V and 3 bases from J, with 13 bases between. This CDR3 is 15 amino acids long. The CDR3 DNA reads as TGTGCCAGCAGTGAATGGGGGGACCCAGACTATGGCTACACCTTC. This encodes CASSEWGDPDYGYTF.

Remarks on this clone: At the DNA level, this CDR3 is encoded by other sequences in the same sample as well. The chain links TRBV27 to TRBJ1-2; D gene uncertain. V dropped 6 bases and J dropped 3 bases, with 11 bases sitting between them. This CDR3 contains 13 residues. CDR1 is MNHEY and CDR2 is SMNVEV in the germline V gene (reference sequence). As DNA, the CDR3 is TGTGCCAGCAGCCTAAGCTCGGACTATGGCTACACCTTC. Its translation: CASSLSSDYGYTF.

J is TRBJ2-3 and V is TRBV5-1; TRBD2 matches 9 bases. Trimming at V came to 6 bases and at J to 3 bases, leaving 8 bases not matched to a gene. The CDR3 is made up of 15 amino acids. Germline lookup yields CDR1 SGHRS and CDR2 YFSETQ. This CDR3 reads CASKEMRGGTDTQYF. CDR3 nucleotides: TGCGCCAGCAAGGAAATGCGGGGGGGTACAGATACGCAGTATTTT.

V gene TRBV28 combines with J gene TRBJ1-5; D may be TRBD1 (5 bases). Germline-derived CDR1 and CDR2 are MDHEN and SYDVKM. The CDR3 runs 15 residues. V lost 2 bases to trimming and J lost 10 bases, with 18 bases between them. The CDR3 sequence: CASSLGRALRYPQHF. The DNA of the CDR3 is TGTGCCAGCAGTTTAGGCAGGGCTTTGCGTTACCCCCAGCATTTT.

This clone was picked up a small number of times. The rearrangement links TRBV6-5 to TRBJ2-7; unclear D gene. Trimming removed 2 bases from V and 1 base from J, with 12 bases in between. The CDR3 consists of 15 residues. From germline, CDR1 is MNHEY and CDR2 SVGAGI. This CDR3 is CASSYQAASSYEQYF. The CDR3 DNA follows: TGTGCCAGCAGTTACCAGGCAGCATCATCCTACGAGCAGTACTTC.

There are a few counts of this clone. The chain couples TRBV5-6 to TRBJ1-2, with D uncertain. V shed 2 bases and J shed 1 base, with 15 bases lying between them. This CDR3 comprises 16 residues. Per germline, CDR1 SGHDT and CDR2 YYEEEE. The CDR3 here is CASSLGYGSFNYGYTF. In nucleotides, the CDR3 is TGTGCCAGCAGCTTAGGATACGGGTCCTTTAACTATGGCTACACCTTC.

The V and J genes are TRBV7-9 and TRBJ2-5, with 14 nucleotides matching TRBD2. CDR3 length equals 17 residues. From germline, CDR1 is SEHNR and CDR2 FQNEAQ (reference sequence). J gave up 1 base and V 5 bases, and 6 bases lay outside the gene matches. The CDR3 coding sequence is TGTGCCAGCAGCCCATCGACTAGCGGGGGGGGCCAAGAGACCCAGTACTTC. It yields the protein CASSPSTSGGGQETQYF.

The chain links TRBV5-5 to TRBJ2-7; D uncertain. The V gene's germline CDR1 is SGHKS and CDR2 YYEKEE (reference sequence). V was shortened by 4 bases and J by 0 bases, with 5 bases between the two germline ends. The CDR3 runs 12 residues. The CDR3 DNA reads as TGTGCCAGCAGCCCAAACTCCTACGAGCAGTACTTC. Translated, it gives CASSPNSYEQYF.

The J gene is TRBJ1-5, the V gene TRBV7-8, with 7 positions matching TRBD1. The CDR3 spans 17 residues. With 6 bases clipped from V and 0 bases from J, the junction kept 11 bases outside the gene matches. CDR1 is SGHVS and CDR2 is FQNEAQ in the germline V gene. The CDR3 is CASSLLAGQHSNQPQHF. The CDR3 DNA reads TGTGCCAGCAGTTTACTCGCGGGACAGCATAGCAATCAGCCCCAGCATTTT.

This chain joins TRBV5-8 and TRBJ1-3; D unresolved. The V end was cut by 4 bases, the J end by 0 bases, with 11 bases between. The germline CDR1 and CDR2 sequences are SGHTS and YDEGEE. CDR3 length: 15 amino acids. The CDR3 reads CASSPDSYSGNTIYF. The CDR3 bases are TGTGCCAGCAGCCCGGACTCCTACTCTGGAAACACCATATATTTT.

The chain employs TRBV9 and TRBJ1-4; TRBD1 agrees at 9 bases. V was pared by 3 bases and J by 3 bases, with 3 bases of the junction left unmatched. Germline CDR1 is SGDLS and CDR2 is YYNGEE. The CDR3 runs to 15 residues. CDR3 sequence reads: CASSGGQGPNEKLFF. CDR3 sequence (DNA): TGTGCCAGCAGCGGTGGACAGGGGCCTAATGAAAAACTGTTTTTT.

The chain has TRBV5-1 and TRBJ2-3, with a possible D match to TRBD2 (6 bases). Trimming removed 1 base at V and 1 base at J, with 16 bases between. The germline CDR1 and CDR2 sequences are SGHRS and YFSETQ. The CDR3 covers 17 residues. The CDR3 protein is CASSLWRGPRGTDTQYF. The DNA for the CDR3 is TGCGCCAGCAGCTTGTGGCGGGGCCCTCGGGGCACAGATACGCAGTATTTT.

The rearrangement links TRBV27 to TRBJ1-5, with D uncertain. Germline loops: CDR1 MNHEY, CDR2 SMNVEV (reference sequence). The CDR3 has 15 residues. Trimming stripped 5 bases from V and 4 bases from J, with 15 bases between. The CDR3, as DNA: TGTGCCAGCAGTCCGGCGAGGCAGCGGAATCAGCCCCAGCATTTT. Translated: CASSPARQRNQPQHF.

Here the CDR3 DNA reads TGCGCCAGCAGCCAAGATCTAGGACAGGGGGCCGAGCAGTACTTC. Amino acid sequence: CASSQDLGQGAEQYF. V and J are TRBV4-1 and TRBJ2-7, with 11 positions matching TRBD1. The CDR3 length is 15 residues. Germline CDR1 MGHRA, CDR2 YSYEKL. J gave up 6 bases and V 0 bases, and 4 bases lay outside the gene matches.

The chain uses TRBV25-1 and TRBJ2-1; 9 bases match TRBD1. V shed 5 bases and J 1 base; nucleotides not matched to a gene: 3. In germline, CDR1 is MGHDK, CDR2 SYGVNS. The CDR3 has 15 residues. CDR3 amino acids: CASSRQGGSYNEQFF. In nucleotides, the CDR3 is TGTGCCAGCAGTAGACAGGGGGGGTCCTACAATGAGCAGTTCTTC.

The chain recombines TRBV10-2 with TRBJ2-5, with D possibly matching TRBD1 (6 bases). Trimming stripped 6 bases from V and 0 bases from J, with 17 bases between. Looked up from germline, CDR1 is WSHSY and CDR2 is SAAADI. This CDR3 is 16 amino acids long. CDR3 sequence (DNA): TGCGCCAGCAGCAACCTCAGGGGATCCAACCAAGAGACCCAGTACTTC. Translation: CASSNLRGSNQETQYF.

This clone was detected once. V and J are TRBV7-6 and TRBJ1-6; D is possibly TRBD1 (5 bases). Germline assignment: CDR1 SGHVS and CDR2 FNYEAQ. The CDR3 runs to 13 residues. The V end lost 5 bases, the J end lost 10 bases, and 12 bases lay between the germline ends. The CDR3 DNA reads as TGTGCCAGCAGCACCGGGGGAACCTCACCCCTCCACTTT. It is translated as CASSTGGTSPLHF.